This T cell receptor beta chain was found in a study of naive and memory T cell subsets. Study observations and caveats: Possibly reflecting memory cells re-expressing CD45RA, a few larger clonotypes occurred in naive repertoires, especially CD8.

Both TRBC1 and TRBC2 were covered by a beta constant-region primer of two equimolar oligonucleotides. The ligated cDNA underwent four PCR rounds using SP2 and nested alpha and beta constant-region primers. TCRdb re-called the UMI-ligation and nested PCR reads through MiXCR, storing one row per CDR3 protein. The profile shows more than 120,000 distinct CDR3 sequences, approximately 20% of them singletons. The germline CDR1 and CDR2 sequences are SGHRS and YFSETQ. The trim removed 4 bases at V and 0 bases at J, leaving 9 bases unmatched. The CDR3 spans 16 residues. To note about this clonotype: No antigen is known for it.

The rearrangement joins TRBV5-1 to TRBJ1-2; 7 nucleotides match TRBD1. The sample was naive CD8+ T cells from blood. The source is a human donor in good health. The CDR3 nucleotides are TGCGCCAGCAGCCCTCTTGGACAGGAAGCTAACTATGGCTACACCTTC. This translates into CASSPLGQEANYGYTF.